This TCR beta chain was recovered during a study of cytomegalovirus exposure and HLA in healthy donors. CDR1 is MGHRA and CDR2 is YSYEKL in the germline V gene. The CDR3 contains 15 residues. The V end was cut by 5 bases, the J end by 1 base, with 14 bases between. Notes on the study in general: Upon later analysis, TCR association rates were observed to vary by HLA locus, being highest for DRB1 and lowest for HLA-C. A later analysis showed HLA-associated TCR beta chains outstripping equally common others in clonal expansion. Fewer N-insertions than the approximately 700-donor mean were reportedly shown by an Asian-associated ancestry cluster in a later analysis. An assumption of roughly uniform sequencing depth across donors underlay the presence/absence analyses.

A note on this clone: Antigen: not known.

The PCR was carried out with 60 Vbeta primers and 13 Jbeta primers. Using immunoSEQ multiplex PCR, the repertoire was profiled, and TCRdb retains in-frame clones only, with some absent. The repertoire holds around 120,000 clones, around three quarters seen once, with about 2.6% in the top ten. The chain joins TRBV4-1 to TRBJ1-1; D call uncertain. What was sequenced was PBMCs. This TCR derives from a middle-aged woman in good health and CMV-seropositive. Here the CDR3 DNA reads TGCGCCAGCAGCTCGACACCGACCGGGAACACTGAAGCTTTCTTT. This sequence encodes CASSSTPTGNTEAFF.